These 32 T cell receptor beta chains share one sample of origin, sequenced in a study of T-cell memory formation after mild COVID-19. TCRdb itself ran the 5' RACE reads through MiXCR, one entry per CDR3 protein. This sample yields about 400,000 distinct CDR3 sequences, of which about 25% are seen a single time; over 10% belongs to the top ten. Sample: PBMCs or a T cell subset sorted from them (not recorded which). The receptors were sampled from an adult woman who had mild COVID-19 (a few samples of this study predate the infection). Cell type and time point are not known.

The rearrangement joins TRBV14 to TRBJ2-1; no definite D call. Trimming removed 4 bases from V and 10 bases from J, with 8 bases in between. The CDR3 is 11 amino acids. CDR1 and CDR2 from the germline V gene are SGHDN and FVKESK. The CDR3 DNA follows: TGTGCCAGCAGCCCTGAGAAGGAGCAGTTCTTC. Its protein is CASSPEKEQFF.

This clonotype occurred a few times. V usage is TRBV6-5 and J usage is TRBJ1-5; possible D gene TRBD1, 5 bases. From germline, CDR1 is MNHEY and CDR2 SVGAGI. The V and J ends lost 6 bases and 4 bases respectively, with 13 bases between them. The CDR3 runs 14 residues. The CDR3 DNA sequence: TGTGCCAGCAGCCTCGACGGGACTAATCAGCCCCAGCATTTT. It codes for CASSLDGTNQPQHF.

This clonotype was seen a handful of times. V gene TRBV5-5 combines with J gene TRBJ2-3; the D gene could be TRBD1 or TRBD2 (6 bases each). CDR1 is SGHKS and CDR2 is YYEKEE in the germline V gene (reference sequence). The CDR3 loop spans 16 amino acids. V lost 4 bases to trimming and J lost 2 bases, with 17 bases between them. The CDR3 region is CASSAGGGGHTDTQYF. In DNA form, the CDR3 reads TGTGCCAGCAGCGCCGGGGGCGGAGGTCACACAGATACGCAGTATTTT.

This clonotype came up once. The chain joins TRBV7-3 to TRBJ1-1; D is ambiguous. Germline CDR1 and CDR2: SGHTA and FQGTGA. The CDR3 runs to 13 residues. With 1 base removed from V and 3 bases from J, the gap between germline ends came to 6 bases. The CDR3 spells CASSLMYDTEAFF. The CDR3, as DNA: TGTGCCAGCAGCTTAATGTATGACACTGAAGCTTTCTTT.

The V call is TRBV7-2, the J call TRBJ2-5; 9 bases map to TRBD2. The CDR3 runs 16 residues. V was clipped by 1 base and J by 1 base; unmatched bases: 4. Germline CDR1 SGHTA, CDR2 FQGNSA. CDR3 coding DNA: TGTGCCAGCAGCTTAGGGGGACTAGCTGCCCAAGAGACCCAGTACTTC. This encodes CASSLGGLAAQETQYF.

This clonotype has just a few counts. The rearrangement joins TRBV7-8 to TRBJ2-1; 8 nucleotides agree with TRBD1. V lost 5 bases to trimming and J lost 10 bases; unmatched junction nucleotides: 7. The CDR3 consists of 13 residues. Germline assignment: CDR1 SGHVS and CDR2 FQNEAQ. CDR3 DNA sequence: TGTGCCAGCAGCGCCAACCCAGGGGGCGAGCAGTTCTTC. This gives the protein CASSANPGGEQFF.

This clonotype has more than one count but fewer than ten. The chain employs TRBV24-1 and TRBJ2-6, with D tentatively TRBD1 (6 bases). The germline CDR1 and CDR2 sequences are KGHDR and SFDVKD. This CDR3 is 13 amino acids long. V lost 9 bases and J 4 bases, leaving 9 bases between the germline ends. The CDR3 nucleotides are TGTGCCACCCAGGGGAGAGGGGCCAACGTCCTGACTTTC. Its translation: CATQGRGANVLTF.

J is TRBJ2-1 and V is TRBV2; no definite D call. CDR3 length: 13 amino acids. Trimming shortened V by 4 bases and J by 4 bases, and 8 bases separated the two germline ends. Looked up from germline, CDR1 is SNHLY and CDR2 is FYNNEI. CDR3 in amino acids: CASSGPPYNEQFF. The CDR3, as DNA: TGTGCCAGCAGTGGGCCACCATACAATGAGCAGTTCTTC.

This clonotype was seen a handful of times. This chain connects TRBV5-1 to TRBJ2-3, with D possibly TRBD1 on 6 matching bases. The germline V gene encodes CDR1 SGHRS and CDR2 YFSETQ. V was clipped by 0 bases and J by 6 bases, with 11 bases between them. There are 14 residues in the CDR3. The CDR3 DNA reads TGCGCCAGCAGCTTGGGAGGACAGCGGGATACGCAGTATTTT. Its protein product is CASSLGGQRDTQYF. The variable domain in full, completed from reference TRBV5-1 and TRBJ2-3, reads KAGVTQTPRYLIKTRGQQVTLSCSPISGHRSVSWYQQTPGQGLQFLFEYFSETQRNKGNFPGRFSGRQFSNSRSEMNVSTLELGDSALYLCASSLGGQRDTQYFGPGTRLTVL.

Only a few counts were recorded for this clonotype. CDR3 coding DNA: TGCGCCAGCAGCTCGACTACGTCAGGGAGAGAGGGGTCGAAGAAGTATTTT. This encodes CASSSTTSGREGSKKYF. V gene TRBV5-1 combines with J gene TRBJ2-3; D possibly uses TRBD1 or TRBD2 (5 bases each). The V and J ends lost 3 bases and 13 bases respectively, with 30 bases between them. CDR1 is SGHRS and CDR2 is YFSETQ in the germline V gene. The CDR3 is made up of 17 amino acids.

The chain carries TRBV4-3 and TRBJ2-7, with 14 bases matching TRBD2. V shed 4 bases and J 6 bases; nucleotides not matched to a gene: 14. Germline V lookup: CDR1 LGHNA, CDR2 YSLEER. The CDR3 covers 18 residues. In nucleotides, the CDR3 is TGCGCCAGCAGCCCCCAGATACCGGGACTAGCGGGAGTACGCGAGCAGTACTTC. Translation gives CASSPQIPGLAGVREQYF.

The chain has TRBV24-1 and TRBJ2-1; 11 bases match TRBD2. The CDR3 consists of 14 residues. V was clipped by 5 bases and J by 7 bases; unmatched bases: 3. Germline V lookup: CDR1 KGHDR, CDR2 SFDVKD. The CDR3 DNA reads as TGTGCCACCAGTGGGATAGCGGGGGGGAATGAGCAGTTCTTC. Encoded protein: CATSGIAGGNEQFF.

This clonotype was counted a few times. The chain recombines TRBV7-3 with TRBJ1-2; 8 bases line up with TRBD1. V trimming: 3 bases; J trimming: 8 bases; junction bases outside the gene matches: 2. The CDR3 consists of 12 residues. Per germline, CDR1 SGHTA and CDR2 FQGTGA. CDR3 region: CASSLDRVGYTF. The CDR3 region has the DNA TGTGCCAGCAGCTTGGACAGGGTCGGCTACACCTTC.

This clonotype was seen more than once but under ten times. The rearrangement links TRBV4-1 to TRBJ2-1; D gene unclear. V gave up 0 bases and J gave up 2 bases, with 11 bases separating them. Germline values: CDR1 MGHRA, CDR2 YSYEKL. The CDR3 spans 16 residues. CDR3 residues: CASSQDGKRPYNEQFF. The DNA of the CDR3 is TGCGCCAGCAGCCAAGATGGGAAACGACCCTACAATGAGCAGTTCTTC.

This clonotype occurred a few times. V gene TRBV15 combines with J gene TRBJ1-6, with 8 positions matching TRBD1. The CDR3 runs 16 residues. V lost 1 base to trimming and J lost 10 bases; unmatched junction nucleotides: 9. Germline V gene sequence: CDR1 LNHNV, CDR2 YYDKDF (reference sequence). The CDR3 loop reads CATSRVRDRGKSPLHF. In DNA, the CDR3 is TGTGCCACCAGCAGAGTACGAGACAGGGGAAAATCACCCCTCCACTTT.

This chain's CDR3 is CAAGTSVNEQFF. The CDR3 DNA reads as TGCGCCGCCGGGACTAGCGTGAATGAGCAGTTCTTC. This chain joins TRBV5-1 and TRBJ2-1; TRBD2 aligns across 10 bases. Germline CDR1 is SGHRS and CDR2 is YFSETQ. The CDR3 sequence is 12 residues long. V dropped 10 bases and J dropped 7; count of bases not matched to a gene: 5.

The CDR3 spells CASSLGTGGYQPQHF. The CDR3 DNA follows: TGTGCCAGCAGTTTGGGGACAGGGGGTTATCAGCCCCAGCATTTT. The chain recombines TRBV12-3 or TRBV12-4 with TRBJ1-5, with 11 bases aligning to TRBD1. This CDR3 spans 15 amino acids. Trimming removed 3 bases from V and 5 bases from J; junction bases left unmatched: 3.

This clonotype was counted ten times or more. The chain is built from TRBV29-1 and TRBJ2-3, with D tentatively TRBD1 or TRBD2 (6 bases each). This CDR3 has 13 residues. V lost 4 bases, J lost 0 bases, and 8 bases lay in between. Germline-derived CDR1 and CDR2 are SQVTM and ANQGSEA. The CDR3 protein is CSVGGASTDTQYF. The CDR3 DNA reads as TGCAGCGTTGGGGGGGCAAGCACAGATACGCAGTATTTT.

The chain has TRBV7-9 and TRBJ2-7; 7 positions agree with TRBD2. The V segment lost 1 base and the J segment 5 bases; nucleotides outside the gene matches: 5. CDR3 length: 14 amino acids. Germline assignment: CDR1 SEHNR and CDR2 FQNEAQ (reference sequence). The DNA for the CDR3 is TGTGCCAGCAGCTTAGGGGCTAGCGGAAACGAGCAGTACTTC. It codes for CASSLGASGNEQYF.

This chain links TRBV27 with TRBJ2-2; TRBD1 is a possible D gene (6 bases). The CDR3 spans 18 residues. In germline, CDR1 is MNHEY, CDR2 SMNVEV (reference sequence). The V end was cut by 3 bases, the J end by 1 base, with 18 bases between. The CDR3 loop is CASSFLSFATGNTGELFF. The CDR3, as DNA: TGTGCCAGCAGTTTTCTGTCCTTCGCGACAGGGAACACCGGGGAGCTGTTTTTT.

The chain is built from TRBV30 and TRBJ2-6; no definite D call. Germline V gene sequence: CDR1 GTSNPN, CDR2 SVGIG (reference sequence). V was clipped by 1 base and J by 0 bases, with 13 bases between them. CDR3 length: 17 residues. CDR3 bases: TGTGCCTGGAGTGCCCCCTTACACCTCTCTGGGGCCAACGTCCTGACTTTC. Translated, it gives CAWSAPLHLSGANVLTF. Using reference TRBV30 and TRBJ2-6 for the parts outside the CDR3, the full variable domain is SQTIHQWPATLVQPVGSPLSLECTVEGTSNPNLYWYRQAAGRGLQLLFYSVGIGQISSEVPQNLSASRPQDRQFILSSKKLLLSDSGFYLCAWSAPLHLSGANVLTFGAGSRLTVL.

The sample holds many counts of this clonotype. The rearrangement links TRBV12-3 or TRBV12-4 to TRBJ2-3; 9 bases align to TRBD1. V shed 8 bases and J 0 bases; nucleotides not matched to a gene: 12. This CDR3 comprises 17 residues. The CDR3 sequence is CASSRSGTGISTDTQYF. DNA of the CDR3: TGTGCCAGCTCGCGGTCTGGGACAGGGATAAGCACAGATACGCAGTATTTT.

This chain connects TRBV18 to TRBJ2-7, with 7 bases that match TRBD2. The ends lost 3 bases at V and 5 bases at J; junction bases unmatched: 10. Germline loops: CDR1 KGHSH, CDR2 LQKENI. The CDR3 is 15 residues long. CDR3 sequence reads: CASSPWGLREHEQYF. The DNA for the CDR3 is TGTGCCAGCTCACCGTGGGGACTAAGGGAGCACGAGCAGTACTTC.

CDR3 in amino acids: CASSLVVGAAGNSPLHF. CDR3 coding DNA: TGCGCCAGCAGCTTGGTGGTCGGGGCGGCGGGTAATTCACCCCTCCACTTT. The chain links TRBV5-1 to TRBJ1-6; a weak D match, TRBD1 (5 bases). The V and J ends lost 0 bases and 6 bases respectively, with 16 bases between them. The CDR3 sequence is 17 residues long. The germline V gene has CDR1 SGHRS and CDR2 YFSETQ.

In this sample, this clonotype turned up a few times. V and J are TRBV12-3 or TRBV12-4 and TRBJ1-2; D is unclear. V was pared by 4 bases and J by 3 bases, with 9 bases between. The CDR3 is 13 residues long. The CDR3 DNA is TGTGCCAGCAGTTCCTCGACGGACTATGGCTACACCTTC. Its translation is CASSSSTDYGYTF.

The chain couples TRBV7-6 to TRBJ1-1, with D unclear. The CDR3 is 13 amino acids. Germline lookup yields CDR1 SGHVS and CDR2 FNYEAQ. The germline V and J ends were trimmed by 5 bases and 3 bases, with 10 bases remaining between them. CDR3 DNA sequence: TGTGCCAGCAGCGGTAATGAGGACACTGAAGCTTTCTTT. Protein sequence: CASSGNEDTEAFF.

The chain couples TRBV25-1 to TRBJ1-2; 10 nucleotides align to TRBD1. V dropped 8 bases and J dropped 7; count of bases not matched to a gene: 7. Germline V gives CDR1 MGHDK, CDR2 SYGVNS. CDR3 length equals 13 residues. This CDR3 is CASVKGQGTGYTF. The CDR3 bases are TGTGCCAGCGTTAAGGGACAGGGGACTGGCTACACCTTC.

Written as DNA, the CDR3 is TGCAGTGCTAGAGCGGGGACTAGCGGGATAGCAGATACGCAGTATTTT. Amino acids: CSARAGTSGIADTQYF. The chain is built from TRBV20-1 and TRBJ2-3, with 13 bases fitting TRBD2. The CDR3 consists of 16 residues. Germline V gene data show CDR1 as DFQATT and CDR2 as SNEGSKA (reference sequence). V lost 1 base, J lost 4 bases, and 5 bases stayed unmatched.

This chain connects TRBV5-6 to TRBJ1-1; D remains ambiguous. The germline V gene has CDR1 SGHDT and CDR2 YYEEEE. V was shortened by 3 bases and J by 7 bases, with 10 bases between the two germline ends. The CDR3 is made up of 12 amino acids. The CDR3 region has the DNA TGTGCCAGCAGCTCCGGGCACCTTGAAGCTTTCTTT. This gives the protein CASSSGHLEAFF.

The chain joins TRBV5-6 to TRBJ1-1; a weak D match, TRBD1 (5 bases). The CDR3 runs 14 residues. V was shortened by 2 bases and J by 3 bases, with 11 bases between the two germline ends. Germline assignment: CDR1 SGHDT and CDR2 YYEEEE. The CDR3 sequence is CASSFDPGDTEAFF. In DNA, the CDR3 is TGTGCCAGCAGCTTTGACCCGGGGGACACTGAAGCTTTCTTT.

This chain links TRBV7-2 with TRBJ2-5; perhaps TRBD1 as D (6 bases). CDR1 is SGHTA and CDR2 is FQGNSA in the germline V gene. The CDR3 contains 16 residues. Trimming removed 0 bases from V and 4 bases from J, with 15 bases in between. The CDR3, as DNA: TGTGCCAGCAGCTTAGCGGGGGCAGCGCGACGAGAGACCCAGTACTTC. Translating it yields CASSLAGAARRETQYF.

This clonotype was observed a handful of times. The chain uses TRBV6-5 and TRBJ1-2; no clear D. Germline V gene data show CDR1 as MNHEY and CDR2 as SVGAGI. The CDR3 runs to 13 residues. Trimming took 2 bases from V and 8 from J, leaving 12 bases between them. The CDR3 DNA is TGTGCCAGCAGTTACCGGGAAGCGGGCGGCTACACCTTC. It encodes CASSYREAGGYTF.